The 28 T cell receptor beta chains below come from one sample, sequenced in a study of cytomegalovirus exposure and HLA in healthy donors. PCR was performed using 60 Vbeta and 13 Jbeta primers. Repertoires were generated with immunoSEQ multiplex PCR, while TCRdb's copy carries only in-frame clones and drops some. The sample yields under 250,000 clones, over 65% seen once. The sequenced sample was PBMCs. The receptors come from a human donor in good health.

V and J are TRBV7-9 and TRBJ2-5, with TRBD1 matching 10 bases. This CDR3 is 16 amino acids long. Germline V gives CDR1 SEHNR, CDR2 FQNEAQ (reference sequence). With V trimmed by 5 bases and J by 1 base, 7 bases remained unmatched. This CDR3 is CASSQTGGEVQETQYF. The CDR3 DNA is TGTGCCAGCAGCCAGACAGGGGGCGAGGTCCAAGAGACCCAGTACTTC.

V is TRBV18 and J is TRBJ1-1; D is undetermined. Germline CDR1 is KGHSH and CDR2 is LQKENI. Trimming removed 6 bases from V and 4 bases from J, with 9 bases in between. The CDR3 length is 12 residues. The DNA for the CDR3 is TGTGCCAGCTCCGGGGAGAGCACTGAAGCTTTCTTT. Its protein product is CASSGESTEAFF.

The genes are TRBV2 and TRBJ2-7, with 7 bases aligning to TRBD1. The CDR3 extends over 16 amino acids. With 6 bases clipped from V and 0 bases from J, the junction kept 11 bases outside the gene matches. Germline values: CDR1 SNHLY, CDR2 FYNNEI. The DNA of the CDR3 is TGTGCCAGCAGAGCAATGACAGGGATTAGCTCCTACGAGCAGTACTTC. This codes for CASRAMTGISSYEQYF.

About this clone itself: Germline is not matched at one junction end, which may reflect a read error. The genes are TRBV7-9 and TRBJ2-7; 7 nucleotides line up with TRBD2. CDR1 and CDR2 from the germline V gene are SEHNR and FQNEAQ (reference sequence). The length of the CDR3 is 15 residues. The CDR3 DNA follows: TGTTCCAGCAGCCCAGAGACTAGCCCCACCTACGAGCAGTACTTC. Translation: CSSSPETSPTYEQYF.

The chain couples TRBV15 to TRBJ1-2, with D maybe TRBD1 (6 bases). The germline gives CDR1 LNHNV, CDR2 YYDKDF (reference sequence). The V end was cut by 3 bases, the J end by 5 bases, with 16 bases between. CDR3 length: 15 residues. In nucleotides, the CDR3 is TGTGCCACCAGCAGGGACAGCCGTCTAGGGTATGGCTACACCTTC. Translated: CATSRDSRLGYGYTF.

The chain is built from TRBV29-1 and TRBJ1-1; D possibly corresponds to TRBD1 (5 bases). This CDR3 spans 17 amino acids. Germline loops: CDR1 SQVTM, CDR2 ANQGSEA. V was pared by 4 bases and J by 0 bases, with 21 bases between. The CDR3, as DNA: TGCAGCGTTGGGGGCCCTCCCGGGGGGAGTATGAACACTGAAGCTTTCTTT. Residues: CSVGGPPGGSMNTEAFF.

This clone was seen only once. The chain couples TRBV28 to TRBJ2-7; 12 nucleotides agree with TRBD1. This CDR3 spans 15 amino acids. Germline CDR1 is MDHEN and CDR2 is SYDVKM. V lost 4 bases, J lost 4 bases, and 5 bases stayed unmatched. CDR3 nucleotide sequence: TGTGCCAGCAGTTCCGGGACAGGGGGCATGTACGAGCAGTACTTC. Protein: CASSSGTGGMYEQYF.

This clone appeared a single time. The V and J genes are TRBV6-6 and TRBJ1-4; D uncertain. This CDR3 region has 12 residues. The V end was cut by 2 bases, the J end by 13 bases, with 11 bases between. Germline V gene data show CDR1 as MNHNY and CDR2 as SVGAGI (reference sequence). CDR3 coding DNA: TGTGCCAGCAGTTACATCGGTGAACGACTGTTTTTT. Its protein is CASSYIGERLFF.

The chain combines TRBV14 with TRBJ2-3; unclear D gene. V was clipped by 6 bases and J by 0 bases, with 16 bases between them. From germline, CDR1 is SGHDN and CDR2 FVKESK. This CDR3 is built from 16 residues. The CDR3 region is CASSPTPTPSTDTQYF. The CDR3 DNA sequence: TGTGCCAGCAGTCCCACTCCCACCCCCAGCACAGATACGCAGTATTTT.

The genes are TRBV7-2 and TRBJ1-5, with 8 bases identical to TRBD1. This CDR3 contains 18 residues. The V gene end was trimmed by 1 base and the J gene end by 2 bases; junction bases not matched to a gene: 10. CDR1 and CDR2 from the germline V gene are SGHTA and FQGNSA. CDR3 loop: CASSLVGTGGLGNQPQHF. The CDR3 DNA follows: TGTGCCAGCAGCTTAGTGGGAACAGGGGGTTTGGGCAATCAGCCCCAGCATTTT. The full variable domain, completed using reference TRBV7-2 and TRBJ1-5, is GAGVSQSPSNKVTEKGKDVELRCDPISGHTALYWYRQSLGQGLEFLIYFQGNSAPDKSGLPSDRFSAERTGGSVSTLTIQRTQQEDSAVYLCASSLVGTGGLGNQPQHFGDGTRLSIL.

This rearrangement joins TRBV28 to TRBJ2-3, with 13 bases aligning to TRBD2. In germline, CDR1 is MDHEN, CDR2 SYDVKM. The V and J ends lost 4 bases and 4 bases, in that order; junction bases with no gene match: 2. The CDR3 covers 15 residues. The CDR3 coding sequence is TGTGCCAGCAGTTCACTAGCGGGAGGGGCAGATACGCAGTATTTT. This encodes CASSSLAGGADTQYF.

CDR3 protein: CASSRVRGDTQYF. The CDR3 bases are TGTGCCAGTAGTCGCGTCAGGGGAGATACGCAGTATTTT. The V and J genes are TRBV19 and TRBJ2-3; TRBD1 is a possible D gene (6 bases). The CDR3 has 13 residues. V shed 5 bases and J shed 5 bases, with 11 bases lying between them. Per germline, CDR1 LNHDA and CDR2 SQIVND (reference sequence). Together with reference TRBV19 and TRBJ2-3, the CDR3 gives the full variable domain: DGGITQSPKYLFRKEGQNVTLSCEQNLNHDAMYWYRQDPGQGLRLIYYSQIVNDFQKGDIAEGYSVSREKKESFPLTVTSAQKNPTAFYLCASSRVRGDTQYFGPGTRLTVL.

V and J are TRBV9 and TRBJ2-3; D is possibly TRBD1 (6 bases). CDR3 size: 12 residues. The ends were cut back, 3 bases at V and 5 bases at J, with 7 bases in the middle. Germline V gene data show CDR1 as SGDLS and CDR2 as YYNGEE. In nucleotides, the CDR3 is TGTGCCAGCAGCGCCAGGGGAGATACGCAGTATTTT. It yields the protein CASSARGDTQYF.

The chain's CDR3 is CATSNGLAIGTGELFF. CDR3 DNA sequence: TGTGCCACCAGCAACGGACTAGCGATCGGCACCGGGGAGCTGTTTTTT. V usage is TRBV15 and J usage is TRBJ2-2, with TRBD2 identical over 9 bases. The germline V gene has CDR1 LNHNV and CDR2 YYDKDF (reference sequence). CDR3 length equals 16 residues. Trimming removed 4 bases from V and 4 bases from J; junction bases left unmatched: 7.

This clone was detected once. The rearrangement joins TRBV5-1 to TRBJ2-1; D gene uncertain. The V end was cut by 0 bases, the J end by 9 bases, with 7 bases between. Germline V gives CDR1 SGHRS, CDR2 YFSETQ. The CDR3 contains 12 residues. The CDR3 sequence is CASSLVDTEQFF. The CDR3 nucleotides read TGCGCCAGCAGCTTGGTAGACACTGAGCAGTTCTTC.

The chain recombines TRBV9 with TRBJ1-2; weak D call: TRBD1 (6 bases). Trimming pared 4 bases from V and 6 bases from J, leaving 19 bases between. The CDR3 totals 15 residues. Germline values: CDR1 SGDLS, CDR2 YYNGEE. The chain's CDR3 is CASSSQGSGFNGYTF. The DNA for the CDR3 is TGTGCCAGCAGCTCTCAGGGGAGCGGTTTTAATGGCTACACCTTC.

The chain couples TRBV4-1 to TRBJ2-1; 8 nucleotides align to TRBD2. CDR1 MGHRA and CDR2 YSYEKL come from the germline V gene. CDR3 length: 14 amino acids. V lost 1 base, J lost 15 bases, and 11 bases stayed unmatched. CDR3 amino acids: CASSQVGGAGGRFF. The CDR3 DNA follows: TGCGCCAGCAGCCAAGTTGGCGGTGCGGGAGGTCGGTTCTTC.

Concerning this clone itself: Its ends do not fully match the called genes, so a read error is possible. The chain employs TRBV7-9 and TRBJ2-7; a weak D match, TRBD2 (7 bases). This CDR3 has 17 amino acids. Germline CDR1 and CDR2: SEHNR and FQNEAQ (reference sequence). This chain's CDR3 is CSSSLARRGRDRYEQYF. The CDR3 DNA is TGTTCCAGCAGCTTAGCTCGTAGGGGGAGGGATAGGTACGAGCAGTACTTC.

The chain joins TRBV4-2 to TRBJ1-2; the D gene is possibly TRBD1 (6 bases). The length of the CDR3 is 20 residues. The ends were cut back, 1 base at V and 1 base at J, with 25 bases in the middle. Germline loops: CDR1 LGHNA, CDR2 YNFKEQ. In nucleotides, the CDR3 is TGTGCCAGCAGCCAAGTAACTTACAGACAGGTCAACCGAGTTAACTATGGCTACACCTTC. It codes for CASSQVTYRQVNRVNYGYTF.

This clone was recorded once. The chain couples TRBV19 to TRBJ2-7; 7 bases fit TRBD2. CDR1 LNHDA and CDR2 SQIVND come from the germline V gene (reference sequence). With 5 bases clipped from V and 6 bases from J, the junction kept 13 bases outside the gene matches. The CDR3 covers 15 residues. CDR3 protein: CASSASGTIVLEQYF. The DNA of the CDR3 is TGTGCCAGTAGTGCCTCCGGGACTATTGTCCTCGAGCAGTACTTC.

The chain employs TRBV19 and TRBJ1-3, with 9 bases lining up with TRBD1. The CDR3 extends over 14 amino acids. The germline V gene encodes CDR1 LNHDA and CDR2 SQIVND (reference sequence). V dropped 10 bases and J dropped 4; count of bases not matched to a gene: 8. CDR3 protein: CATQQGARGNTIYF. The CDR3 DNA follows: TGTGCCACTCAACAGGGGGCGCGCGGAAACACCATATATTTT.

This chain uses TRBV27 with TRBJ1-5; TRBD1 aligns across 8 bases. The V gene's germline CDR1 is MNHEY and CDR2 SMNVEV (reference sequence). V lost 5 bases to trimming and J lost 4 bases; unmatched junction nucleotides: 10. The CDR3 is 16 residues long. This chain's CDR3 is CASSEAGGRGNQPQHF. DNA of the CDR3: TGTGCCAGCAGTGAGGCAGGGGGCCGGGGGAATCAGCCCCAGCATTTT.

The chain links TRBV7-9 to TRBJ2-1, with 7 bases matching TRBD2. J was trimmed by 7 bases and V by 5 bases; bases with no gene match: 11. The CDR3 runs 15 residues. CDR1 is SEHNR and CDR2 is FQNEAQ in the germline V gene (reference sequence). The DNA of the CDR3 is TGTGCCAGCAGCCAAGCGGGGCCCTCTCGGAATGAGCAGTTCTTC. This codes for CASSQAGPSRNEQFF.

The V gene is TRBV1, the J gene TRBJ2-5; TRBD2 reflects the table's D call only, with no check against the DNA. TRBV1 is a pseudogene segment. The CDR3 spans 16 residues. The CDR3 DNA reads TGCACCAGCAGCCAAGTTGGGGGGGATGGGTGGGAGACCCAGTACTTC. Translation gives CTSSQVGGDGWETQYF.

The chain joins TRBV7-6 to TRBJ2-1; TRBD2 aligns across 11 bases. V lost 1 base to trimming and J lost 4 bases; unmatched junction nucleotides: 3. Germline-derived CDR1 and CDR2 are SGHVS and FNYEAQ. CDR3 length: 16 residues. CDR3 in DNA: TGTGCCAGCAGCTTAGATGCTAGCGGGGGGTACAATGAGCAGTTCTTC. Translating it yields CASSLDASGGYNEQFF.

This clone was found a few times. This rearrangement joins TRBV29-1 to TRBJ2-6, with 12 positions matching TRBD1. CDR3 length: 20 residues. V trimming: 3 bases; J trimming: 0 bases; junction bases outside the gene matches: 12. CDR1 and CDR2 from the germline V gene are SQVTM and ANQGSEA. The CDR3 protein is CSVDRTAGQGAASGANVLTF. The CDR3 nucleotides are TGCAGCGTTGATCGCACCGCGGGACAGGGGGCCGCCTCTGGGGCCAACGTCCTGACTTTC.

This clone showed up just a few times. The chain employs TRBV28 and TRBJ2-6; D ambiguous. The CDR3 is 15 residues long. CDR1 and CDR2 from the germline V gene are MDHEN and SYDVKM. The ends were cut back, 8 bases at V and 2 bases at J, with 13 bases in the middle. The CDR3 DNA follows: TGTGCCAGCTCGTCCCCATCAGCTGGGGCCAACGTCCTGACTTTC. Its protein is CASSSPSAGANVLTF.

This chain uses TRBV6-6 with TRBJ2-5, with D possibly matching TRBD2 (6 bases). Between the trimmed V and J ends, which lost 5 bases and 1 base, there was a span of 11 bases. CDR1 and CDR2 from the germline V gene are MNHNY and SVGAGI (reference sequence). The CDR3 loop spans 14 amino acids. The CDR3 DNA follows: TGTGCCAGCAGTAAAACCGGGAGCCAAGAGACCCAGTACTTC. Its translation is CASSKTGSQETQYF.